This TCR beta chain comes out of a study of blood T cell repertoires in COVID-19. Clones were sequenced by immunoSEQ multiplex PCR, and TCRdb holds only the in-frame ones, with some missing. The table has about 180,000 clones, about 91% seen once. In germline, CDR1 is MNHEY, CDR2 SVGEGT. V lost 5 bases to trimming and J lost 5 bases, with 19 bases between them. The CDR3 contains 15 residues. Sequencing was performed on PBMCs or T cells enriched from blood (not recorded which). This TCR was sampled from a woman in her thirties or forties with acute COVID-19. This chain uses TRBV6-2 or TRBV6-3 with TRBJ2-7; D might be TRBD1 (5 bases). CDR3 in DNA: TGTGCCAGCAGTAGAACGAGGCAGGGTACCCACGAGCAGTACTTC. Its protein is CASSRTRQGTHEQYF.